This record concerns one T cell receptor (beta chain) sequence. Its antigen is not identified. This sample is part of a study of cytomegalovirus exposure and HLA in healthy donors. Notes on the study in general: By a later analysis, the bulk of CMV-associated TCR beta chains appeared HLA-restricted. Within the data, a cluster of highly shared sequence variants was likely a sequencing artifact. Analysis performed later found 15,000 or so TCR beta sequences associated with HLA alleles at 0.05 false discovery rate.

Donors were ostensibly healthy at sampling, although undocumented immune exposures were probable. The CDR3 contains 14 residues. J lost 2 bases, V lost 5 bases, and 3 bases had no gene match. Germline V gives CDR1 SEHNR, CDR2 FQNEAQ (reference sequence). The PCR employed 60 Vbeta primers together with 13 Jbeta primers. The method was immunoSEQ multiplex PCR; TCRdb's version includes in-frame clones alone and lacks a portion of them. The table has about 130,000 clones, 80% to 90% seen once. The source is a woman younger than 35 in good health and CMV-seropositive. Material for sequencing was PBMCs. The chain carries TRBV7-9 and TRBJ1-3; TRBD1 agrees at 7 bases. The DNA for the CDR3 is TGTGCCAGCAGCCGACAGGGCACTGGAAACACCATATATTTT. Residues: CASSRQGTGNTIYF.